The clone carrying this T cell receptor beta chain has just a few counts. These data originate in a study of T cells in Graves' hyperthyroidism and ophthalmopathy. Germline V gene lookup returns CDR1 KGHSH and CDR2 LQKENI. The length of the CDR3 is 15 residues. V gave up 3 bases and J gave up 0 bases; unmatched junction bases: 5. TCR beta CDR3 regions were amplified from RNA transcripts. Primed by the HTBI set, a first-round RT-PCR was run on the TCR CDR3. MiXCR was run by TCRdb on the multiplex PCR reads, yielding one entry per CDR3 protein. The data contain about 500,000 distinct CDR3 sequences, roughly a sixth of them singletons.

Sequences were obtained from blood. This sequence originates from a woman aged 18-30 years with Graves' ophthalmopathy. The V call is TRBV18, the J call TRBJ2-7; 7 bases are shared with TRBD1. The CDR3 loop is CASSPGTESSYEQYF. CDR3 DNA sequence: TGTGCCAGCTCACCCGGGACAGAAAGCTCCTACGAGCAGTACTTC.